The text below deals with one TCR beta chain. The antigen it recognizes is unknown. Base-call qualities are not available, and no considerably larger clone is one nucleotide away. This record belongs to a study of cytomegalovirus exposure and HLA in healthy donors (dated by TCRdb to 2016 to 2017). In terms of the full investigation: According to a later analysis, one platform produced both the 100 to 150 validation repertoires and the 670 or so repertoires of the first cohort. Besides the first cohort of roughly 700 subjects, a separate validation cohort made up of over a hundred different subjects was used. High-throughput TCR immunosequencing, statistical association of individual TCRs with disease status, and machine learning were combined to predict cytomegalovirus infection status. The aim of the study was to test whether cataloging public T cell receptors could identify signatures of past pathogen exposure.

Overall study results and their limits: Cytomegalovirus status was reported to be diagnosed by the classifier with high specificity and sensitivity in both the original and validation cohorts. In a later analysis, TCRs clustered in the first cohort were found to also tend to co-occur in the approximately 110 validation repertoires, with 85% to 95% of cluster scores above 0. The study listed 150 to 200 TCR beta chains as associated with cytomegalovirus. Three of the identified cytomegalovirus-associated TCR beta chains were confirmed in vitro to be specific for cytomegalovirus antigens. The authors suggested that the approach could potentially be extended to other disease states and immunological phenotypes. Most TCR sequences were observed very rarely across donors, whereas some public TCRs were present in many individuals. A later analysis lacked HLA typing for the validation cohort, so it scored co-occurrence in that cohort across all 120 repertoires.

The donors belonged to the validation cohort of about 110 subjects, which was separate from the 666-subject first cohort. From the cysteine through the phenylalanine, the CDR3 covers 15 amino acids. The sequence is cut down to CDR3 DNA, 45 bases in frame from base 1. The junction shows trimming of 5 bases on V and 5 bases on J, plus 15 bases between the germline ends. CDR1 is given as SGHDN and CDR2 as FVKESK, both from the germline V gene. To prepare the library, the immunoSEQ multiplex PCR assay was applied. As for the authors' bioinformatics: A statistical classification framework was developed to diagnose cytomegalovirus status using the catalog of TCR beta chain sequences. The table was pulled from immuneACCESS by TCRdb, which kept in-frame rearrangements only. Such tables lose some clones; where checked, under half of the loss comes from unresolved V genes, and the rest has no known cause. The D gene and trimming were derived from the DNA, and the V and J assignments and clone size from that table. The sample records under 95,000 clones, approximately 93% of which are singletons. More than 3% of the sample is taken by the ten largest.

The sample taken for sequencing was PBMCs. This chain joins TRBV14 to TRBJ1-4, with a weak D call of TRBD1 (6 bases match). This TCR came from a young woman in good health and CMV-seropositive. The DNA sequence is given as TGTGCCAGCAGCTTCGGTAGGGGGGGAAATGAAAAACTGTTTTTT. It translates as CASSFGRGGNEKLFF. Outside the CDR3, residues come from the reference TRBV14 and TRBJ1-4 proteins, so the full variable domain is: EAGVTQFPSHSVIEKGQTVTLRCDPISGHDNLYWYRRVMGKEIKFLLHFVKESKQDESGMPNNRFLAERTGGTYSTLKVQPAELEDSGVYFCASSFGRGGNEKLFFGSGTQLSVL.